The sequence of this T cell receptor (beta chain) was determined in a study of Graves' ophthalmopathy and Graves' hyperthyroidism. Findings of the study overall: Also, most clonotypes expanded in the thyroid above 0.001 frequency appeared in blood.

This clonotype was counted a single time. As yet, its antigen is unknown. The germline V gene encodes CDR1 SQVTM and CDR2 ANQGSEA. There are 12 residues in the CDR3. Trimming at V came to 7 bases and at J to 4 bases, leaving 6 bases not matched to a gene. The authors amplified TCR beta CDR3 regions from RNA transcripts. RT-PCR in the first round used HTBI primers; a second-round multiplex PCR followed. Each CDR3 protein gets one entry after TCRdb re-called the multiplex PCR reads with MiXCR. Of over a million distinct CDR3 sequences listed, 35% to 40% were seen once; the top ten hold 11%. Sequencing was done on a sample of peripheral blood or thyroid tissue (not recorded which). The rearrangement uses TRBV29-1 and TRBJ2-7; 8 nucleotides align to TRBD2. This receptor was identified in an adult man with Graves' hyperthyroidism. CDR3 region: CSAPGLVYEQYF. Written as DNA, the CDR3 is TGCAGCGCCCCGGGACTAGTTTACGAGCAGTACTTC.